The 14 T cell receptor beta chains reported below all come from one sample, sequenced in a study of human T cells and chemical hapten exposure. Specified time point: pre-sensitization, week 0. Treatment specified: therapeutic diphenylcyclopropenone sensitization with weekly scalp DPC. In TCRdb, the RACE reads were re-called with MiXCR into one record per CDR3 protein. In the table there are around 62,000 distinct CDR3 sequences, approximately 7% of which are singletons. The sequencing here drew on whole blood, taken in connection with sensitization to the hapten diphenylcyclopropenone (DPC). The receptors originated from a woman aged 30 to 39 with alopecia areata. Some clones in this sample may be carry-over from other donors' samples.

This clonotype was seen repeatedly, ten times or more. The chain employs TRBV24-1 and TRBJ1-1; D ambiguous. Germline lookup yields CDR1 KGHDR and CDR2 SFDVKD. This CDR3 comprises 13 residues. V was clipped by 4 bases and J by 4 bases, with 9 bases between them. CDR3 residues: CATSDQDGTEAFF. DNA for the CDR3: TGTGCCACCAGTGACCAGGACGGCACTGAAGCTTTCTTT.

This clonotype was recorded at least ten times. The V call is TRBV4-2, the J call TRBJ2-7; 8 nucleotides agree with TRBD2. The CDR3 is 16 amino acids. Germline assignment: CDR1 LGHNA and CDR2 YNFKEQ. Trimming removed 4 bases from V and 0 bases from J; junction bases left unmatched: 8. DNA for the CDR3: TGTGCCAGCAGCCGAATCACTAGCGGTGCCTCCTACGAGCAGTACTTC. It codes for CASSRITSGASYEQYF.

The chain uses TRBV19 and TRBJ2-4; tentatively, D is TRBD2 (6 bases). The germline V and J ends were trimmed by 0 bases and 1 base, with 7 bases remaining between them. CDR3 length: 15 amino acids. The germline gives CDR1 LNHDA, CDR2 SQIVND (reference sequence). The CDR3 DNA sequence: TGTGCCAGTAGTATAGATGGGGGGGCCAAAAACATTCAGTACTTC. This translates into CASSIDGGAKNIQYF.

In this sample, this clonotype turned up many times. The CDR3 sequence: CASSLYGESGNTIYF. CDR3 DNA sequence: TGCGCCAGCAGCTTATACGGTGAATCTGGAAACACCATATATTTT. The chain combines TRBV5-1 with TRBJ1-3; D remains unclear. There are 15 residues in the CDR3. The V end lost 2 bases, the J end lost 1 base, and 10 bases lay between the germline ends. Germline CDR1 is SGHRS and CDR2 is YFSETQ.

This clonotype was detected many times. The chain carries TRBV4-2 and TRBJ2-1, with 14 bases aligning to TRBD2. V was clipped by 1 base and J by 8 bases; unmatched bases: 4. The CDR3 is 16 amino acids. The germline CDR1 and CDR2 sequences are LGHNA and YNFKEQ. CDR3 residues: CASSQGTSGGIDEQFF. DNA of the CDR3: TGTGCCAGCAGCCAAGGGACTAGCGGGGGGATCGATGAGCAGTTCTTC.

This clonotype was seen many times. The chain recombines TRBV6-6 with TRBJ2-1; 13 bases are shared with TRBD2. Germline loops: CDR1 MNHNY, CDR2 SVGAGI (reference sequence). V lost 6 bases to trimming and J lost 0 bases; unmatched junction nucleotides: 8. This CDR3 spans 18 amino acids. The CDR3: CASSPRLAGGTSYNEQFF. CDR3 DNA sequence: TGTGCCAGCAGCCCCCGACTAGCGGGGGGTACCTCCTACAATGAGCAGTTCTTC.

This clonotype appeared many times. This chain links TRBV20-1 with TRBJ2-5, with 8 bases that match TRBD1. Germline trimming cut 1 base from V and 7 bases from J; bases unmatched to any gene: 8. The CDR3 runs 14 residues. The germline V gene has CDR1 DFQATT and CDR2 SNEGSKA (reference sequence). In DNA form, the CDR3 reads TGCAGTGCTAGAGTGCAGGGGGCTAGGGGGACCCAGTACTTC. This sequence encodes CSARVQGARGTQYF.

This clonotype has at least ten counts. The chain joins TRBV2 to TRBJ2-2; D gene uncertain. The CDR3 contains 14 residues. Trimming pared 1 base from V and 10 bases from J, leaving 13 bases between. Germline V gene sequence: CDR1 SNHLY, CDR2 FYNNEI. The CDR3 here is CASSEVSSPTELFF. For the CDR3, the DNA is TGTGCCAGCAGTGAAGTTTCCTCTCCAACGGAGCTGTTTTTT.

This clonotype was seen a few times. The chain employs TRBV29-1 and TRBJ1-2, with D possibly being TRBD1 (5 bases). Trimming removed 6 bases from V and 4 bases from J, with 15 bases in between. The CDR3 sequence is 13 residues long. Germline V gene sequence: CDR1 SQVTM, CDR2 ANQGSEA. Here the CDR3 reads CSVPKDSLYGYTF. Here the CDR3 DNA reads TGCAGCGTCCCAAAAGACAGCCTCTATGGCTACACCTTC.

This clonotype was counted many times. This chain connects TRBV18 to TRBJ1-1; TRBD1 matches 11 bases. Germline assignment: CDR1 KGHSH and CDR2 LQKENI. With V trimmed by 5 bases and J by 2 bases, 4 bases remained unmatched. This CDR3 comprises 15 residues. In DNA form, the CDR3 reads TGTGCCAGCTCAACCGGACAGGGGGCAAACACTGAAGCTTTCTTT. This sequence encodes CASSTGQGANTEAFF.

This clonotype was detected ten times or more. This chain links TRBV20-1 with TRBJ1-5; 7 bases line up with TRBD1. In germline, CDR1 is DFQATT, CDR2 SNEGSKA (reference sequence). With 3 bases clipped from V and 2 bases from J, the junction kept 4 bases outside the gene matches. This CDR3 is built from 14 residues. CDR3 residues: CSASPQGGNQPQHF. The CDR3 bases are TGCAGTGCTAGCCCCCAGGGGGGCAATCAGCCCCAGCATTTT.

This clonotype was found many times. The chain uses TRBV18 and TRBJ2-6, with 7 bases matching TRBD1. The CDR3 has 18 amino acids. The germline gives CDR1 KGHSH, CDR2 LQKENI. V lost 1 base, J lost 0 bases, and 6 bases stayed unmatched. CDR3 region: CASSPRTGISSGANVLTF. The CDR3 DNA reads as TGTGCCAGCTCACCACGGACAGGAATTAGCTCTGGGGCCAACGTCCTGACTTTC.

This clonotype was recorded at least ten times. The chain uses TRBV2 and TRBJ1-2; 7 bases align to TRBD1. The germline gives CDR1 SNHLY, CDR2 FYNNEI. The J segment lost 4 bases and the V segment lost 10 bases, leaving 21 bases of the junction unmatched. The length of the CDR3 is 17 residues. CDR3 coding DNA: TGTGCCATCCAGACCTTTGACAGGGCGTTATCCCTCTATGGCTACACCTTC. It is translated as CAIQTFDRALSLYGYTF.

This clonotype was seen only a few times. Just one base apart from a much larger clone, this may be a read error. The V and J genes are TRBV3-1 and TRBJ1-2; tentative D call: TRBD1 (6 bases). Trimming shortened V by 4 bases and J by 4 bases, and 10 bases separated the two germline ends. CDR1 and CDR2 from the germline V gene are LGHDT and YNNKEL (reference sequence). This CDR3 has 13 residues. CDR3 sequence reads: CASSRTECYGYTF. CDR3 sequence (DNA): TGTGCCAGCAGCCGGACAGAGTGCTATGGCTACACCTTC.